A selection of T cell receptor beta chains follows, all from one sample in a study of blood T cell repertoires in COVID-19. TCRdb's table, derived via immunoSEQ multiplex PCR, lists solely in-frame clones and lacks some. The sample includes about 260,000 clones, about 87% of them seen just once. The specimen was peripheral blood. The receptors derive from a woman in her 70s with COVID-19, enrolled during active disease. CDR3s include the opening cysteine and the closing phenylalanine or tryptophan.

j_call v_call cdr3_aa
TRBJ1-6 TRBV19 CASTVGGQGISLHF
TRBJ2-5 TRBV21-1 CASSPSLAGKGETQYF
TRBJ2-2 TRBV27 CASSFWLSGTNTGELFF
TRBJ2-1 TRBV20-1 CSASSRYSYNEQFF
TRBJ2-5 TRBV4-1 CASSQAGQLFQETQYF
TRBJ1-5 TRBV6-2/TRBV6-3 CASSYSRQINQPQHF
TRBJ2-1 TRBV4-2 CASSLAGNYNEQFF
TRBJ2-3 TRBV28 CASSLYRQGGADTQYF
TRBJ2-1 TRBV11-2 CASSLPSLNEQFF
TRBJ2-7 TRBV5-4 CASSAGGGWTGEQYF
TRBJ2-7 TRBV28 CASRELVEQYF
TRBJ1-2 TRBV6-5 CASSRTTGNYGYTF
TRBJ1-2 TRBV14 CASSQLGGSGYTF
TRBJ1-2 TRBV2 CASSAQGYGYTF
TRBJ2-7 TRBV6-1 CASSARTSGRPYEQYF
TRBJ1-5 TRBV29-1 CSAGQLNQPQHF
TRBJ2-1 TRBV28 CASRSTSGDNEQFF
TRBJ1-2 TRBV6-5 CASSYSASYGYTF
TRBJ1-2 TRBV9 CASSPGQGSFGYTF
TRBJ2-1 TRBV7-2 CASSLVLAAHNEQFF
TRBJ1-4 TRBV18 CASSPRTGLATNEKLFF
TRBJ1-1 TRBV29-1 CSVRMGEATEAFF
TRBJ2-5 TRBV5-4 CASSPEILTVQETQYF
TRBJ2-7 TRBV6-5 CASSRLAETYEQYF
TRBJ2-7 TRBV30 CAWSVNLPGHLEQYF
TRBJ2-3 TRBV11-3 CASSWLAGGFTDTQYF
TRBJ2-7 TRBV11-1 CASSPGLAGAHEQYF